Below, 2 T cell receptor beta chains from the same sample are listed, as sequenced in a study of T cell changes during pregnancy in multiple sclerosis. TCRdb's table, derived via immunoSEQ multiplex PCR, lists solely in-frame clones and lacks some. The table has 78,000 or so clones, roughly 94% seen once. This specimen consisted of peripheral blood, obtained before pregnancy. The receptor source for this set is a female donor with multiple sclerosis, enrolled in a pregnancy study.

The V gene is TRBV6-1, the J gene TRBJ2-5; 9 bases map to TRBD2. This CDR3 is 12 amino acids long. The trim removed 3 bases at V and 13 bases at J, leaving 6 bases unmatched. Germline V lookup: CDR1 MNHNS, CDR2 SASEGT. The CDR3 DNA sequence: TGTGCCAGCAGTGACCCGGGGCGGGGGGGGTACTTC. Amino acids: CASSDPGRGGYF.

This CDR3 reads CASSFRGAYEQYF. CDR3 coding DNA: TGTGCCAGCAGTTTTCGGGGGGCCTACGAGCAGTACTTC. This chain links TRBV27 with TRBJ2-7, with TRBD2 identical over 7 bases. Germline CDR1 MNHEY, CDR2 SMNVEV (reference sequence). The J segment lost 2 bases and the V segment lost 3 bases, leaving 1 base of the junction unmatched. CDR3 length equals 13 residues.